The entry that follows covers one T cell receptor beta chain sequence. Its antigen is as yet unknown. Trimming stripped 0 bases from V and 3 bases from J, with 15 bases between. CDR1 and CDR2 from the germline V gene are SGHTA and FQGTGA. This CDR3 has 17 amino acids. The PCR was carried out with 60 Vbeta primers and 13 Jbeta primers. Assay used: immunoSEQ multiplex PCR; TCRdb lists only in-frame clones, some missing. The sample lists 35,000 to 45,000 clones, roughly 76% occurring once. This specimen comes from a study of cytomegalovirus exposure and HLA in healthy donors. Study context: Of 350 to 400 genotyped donors, about 81% grouped in the Caucasian-associated ancestry cluster. Overall study findings and caveats: Later on, a genetic analysis was performed. It linked a missense variant in DCLRE1C with V- and J-gene trimming of TCR beta. When a later analysis was performed, an Asian-associated ancestry cluster reportedly had fewer N-insertions than the approximately 700-donor mean. In a later analysis, compared with equally common non-associated chains, HLA-associated beta chains were more expanded.

Material for sequencing was PBMCs. The chain recombines TRBV7-3 with TRBJ2-1; a weak D match, TRBD2 (6 bases). The TCR sequence derives from a woman in her twenties or thirties in good health and CMV-seropositive. In DNA, the CDR3 is TGTGCCAGCAGCTTAACCCCAGCGGGTCCACTCTACAATGAGCAGTTCTTC. This encodes CASSLTPAGPLYNEQFF.